This T cell receptor (beta chain) was sequenced in a study of T cells in Graves' hyperthyroidism and ophthalmopathy. Fresh peripheral blood, 10 ml, yielded the PBMCs. This clonotype was detected only a few times. Its antigen is currently unknown. From RNA transcripts, TCR beta CDR3 regions were amplified. A first-round RT-PCR of the TCR CDR3 used the HTBI primer set. TCRdb used MiXCR to reprocess the multiplex PCR reads, holding one entry per CDR3 protein. Of 650,000 to 750,000 distinct CDR3 sequences listed, less than 15% are singletons. General study findings and limits: Blood also held most thyroid clonotypes expanded beyond 0.001. Ophthalmopathy and stable hyperthyroidism were told apart by a 13 V-J model.

The germline V gene has CDR1 KGHDR and CDR2 SFDVKD. The CDR3 covers 17 residues. The V end lost 5 bases, the J end lost 7 bases, and 25 bases lay between the germline ends. The chain joins TRBV24-1 to TRBJ1-1, with D perhaps TRBD1 (6 bases). The receptor was isolated from a woman under 30 with Graves' hyperthyroidism. Sequencing input: blood. The CDR3 bases are TGTGCCACCAGTGCCAAACCCGGGGCAGGGACATCCCATGAAGCTTTCTTT. Protein product: CATSAKPGAGTSHEAFF.